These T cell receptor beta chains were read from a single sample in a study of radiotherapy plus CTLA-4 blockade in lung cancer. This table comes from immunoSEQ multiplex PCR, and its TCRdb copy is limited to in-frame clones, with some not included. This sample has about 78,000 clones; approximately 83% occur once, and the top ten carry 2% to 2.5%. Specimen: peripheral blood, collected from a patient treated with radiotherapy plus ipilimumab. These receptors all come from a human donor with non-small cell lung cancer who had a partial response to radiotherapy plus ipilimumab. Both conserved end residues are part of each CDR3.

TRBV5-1 CASSQGAGNTIYF
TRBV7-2 CASSLEETSGRARQYF
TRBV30 CAWAGIRKTEAFF
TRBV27 CASSLVGTVPSGNTIYF
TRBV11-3 CASSENRGIAKNIQYF
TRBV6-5 CASSEGAGNQPQHF
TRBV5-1 CASSLETGRNTGELFF
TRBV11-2 CASSLDRQGGVETQYF
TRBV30 CAGTGTSLLSSYNEQFF
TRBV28 CASSLGRRSYEQYF
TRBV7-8 CASSPRGGMNTEAFF
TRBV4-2 CASSQDRRAGPGSPLHF
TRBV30 CAWSLGGKETQYF
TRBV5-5 CASSLSYNEQFF
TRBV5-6 CASSLRASGRKEETQYF
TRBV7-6 CASSGREGPYNEQFF
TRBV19 CASSIGTGSSYEQYF
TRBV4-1 CASSPGTSGLNEQFF
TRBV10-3 CAISERNWQGAENTEAFF
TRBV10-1 CASSERLAGDTDTQYF
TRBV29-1 CSVRYRGNYGYTF
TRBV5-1 CASSSPGQVDEQYF
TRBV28 CASTGAGTGGGNQPQHF
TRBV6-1 CASSWTGATEAFF
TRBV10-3 CAISEPGQGDPDTQYF
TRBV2 CASIREVTYNEQFF
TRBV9 CASSLRVEASGREQTQYF
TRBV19 CASSTDRTYGYTF
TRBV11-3 CASSRLGGTGELFF
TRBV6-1 CASSLKRTVEAFF
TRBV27 CASRYGTARGSPLHF
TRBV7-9 CASIWTPQAGANVLTF
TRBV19 CASSIGPWEKLFF
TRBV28 CASSFMGPMNTGELFF
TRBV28 CASSQQALEQYF
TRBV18 CASSPQALSAGVIETQYF
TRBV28 CASSYGSSGNTIYF
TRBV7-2 CASSLARLTTSNEKLFF
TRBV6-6 CASSEWTATGELFF
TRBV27 CASSPEGGHYEQYF
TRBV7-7 CASSSHTVAETQYF
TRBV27 CASSRTSGSLILETQYF
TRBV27 CASRRLASQGYEQYF
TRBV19 CASSSSPGTGYEQFF
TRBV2 CASSETGVGAFF
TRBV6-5 CASKIGARYGYTF
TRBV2 CASREGAGELFF
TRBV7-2 CASTGRGTEAFF
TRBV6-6 CASLPDRWNTEAFF
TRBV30 CAWTRFDQPQHF
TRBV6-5 CASSRLGQIDGYTF
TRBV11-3 CASSLTSGRADTQYF
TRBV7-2 CASSWLAGDDEQFF
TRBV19 CASSMGGPGYTF
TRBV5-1 CASSRTGSEETQYF
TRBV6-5 CASSYAGAPDTQYF
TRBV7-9 CASSLWEGFGELFF